The 16 T cell receptor beta chains reported below all come from one sample, sequenced in a study of blood T cells in healthy people across ages. For the second PCR, which ran for about 7 to 11 cycles, a sample-barcoded 5' primer and a J-beta primer mix were used. TCRdb called the 5' RACE reads again in MiXCR, with one record for every CDR3 protein. The sample lists approximately 900,000 distinct CDR3 sequences; under 50% were seen once. Input material: blood. The source is a man aged 30-40 years in good health.

This clonotype was seen only a few times. The rearrangement joins TRBV7-3 to TRBJ2-1, with TRBD2 matching over 8 bases. Germline V lookup: CDR1 SGHTA, CDR2 FQGTGA. The CDR3 length is 14 residues. V lost 11 bases and J lost 3; bases outside the gene matches: 9. CDR3 protein: CARQCGGNYNEQFF. The CDR3 bases are TGTGCCCGACAGTGCGGGGGGAACTACAATGAGCAGTTCTTC.

The rearrangement links TRBV4-2 to TRBJ2-3, with D possibly matching TRBD2 (6 bases). The V and J ends lost 1 base and 4 bases respectively, with 9 bases between them. Germline CDR1 is LGHNA and CDR2 is YNFKEQ. The CDR3 runs to 14 residues. The CDR3 protein is CASSQARGSDTQYF. DNA for the CDR3: TGTGCCAGCAGCCAAGCGCGGGGATCAGATACGCAGTATTTT.

This clonotype has only a few counts. The chain is built from TRBV7-2 and TRBJ2-1; TRBD1 is a possible D gene (6 bases). Trimming took off 6 bases at V and 2 bases at J, with 8 bases between the two ends. The germline gives CDR1 SGHTA, CDR2 FQGNSA. The CDR3 sequence is 13 residues long. CDR3 sequence: CASRQGTYNEQFF. The CDR3 DNA sequence: TGTGCCAGCAGGCAGGGGACCTACAATGAGCAGTTCTTC.

This clonotype was seen a handful of times. The gene calls are TRBV20-1 and TRBJ2-7, with D uncertain. Germline-derived CDR1 and CDR2 are DFQATT and SNEGSKA (reference sequence). The CDR3 runs to 13 residues. Deletions cut 2 bases from V and 1 base from J, with 9 bases between. CDR3 in amino acids: CSARKAGSYEQYF. In nucleotides, the CDR3 is TGCAGTGCTAGAAAGGCAGGTTCCTACGAGCAGTACTTC.

This chain links TRBV3-1 with TRBJ2-7; TRBD1 matches 11 bases. CDR1 and CDR2 (germline): LGHDT, YNNKEL (reference sequence). The CDR3 consists of 16 residues. V shed 5 bases, J shed 4 bases, and the junction held 10 bases outside the gene matches. The CDR3 protein is CASSYRRTGGSYEQYF. CDR3 in DNA: TGTGCCAGCAGCTACCGACGGACAGGGGGCTCATACGAGCAGTACTTC.

This clonotype showed up just a few times. V usage is TRBV5-1 and J usage is TRBJ1-1; 7 bases map to TRBD1. Unmatched junction bases numbered 11, after V lost 4 bases and J lost 5 bases. The CDR3 has 15 residues. In germline, CDR1 is SGHRS, CDR2 YFSETQ. The CDR3 region is CASSTQGGSGTEAFF. The DNA for the CDR3 is TGCGCCAGCAGCACCCAGGGGGGATCGGGGACTGAAGCTTTCTTT. Based on the CDR3 plus reference TRBV5-1 and TRBJ1-1, the full variable domain is KAGVTQTPRYLIKTRGQQVTLSCSPISGHRSVSWYQQTPGQGLQFLFEYFSETQRNKGNFPGRFSGRQFSNSRSEMNVSTLELGDSALYLCASSTQGGSGTEAFFGQGTRLTVV.

The chain has TRBV29-1 and TRBJ2-7; 7 bases match TRBD1. The length of the CDR3 is 13 residues. Trimming removed 3 bases from V and 3 bases from J; junction bases left unmatched: 5. Germline CDR1 SQVTM, CDR2 ANQGSEA. CDR3 bases: TGCAGCGTTGAGGAAGGGGGCCGCTACGAGCAGTACTTC. It translates to CSVEEGGRYEQYF.

This clonotype has only one observation. The chain links TRBV4-2 to TRBJ2-6; tentative D call: TRBD2 (7 bases). Trimming took off 4 bases at V and 0 bases at J, with 10 bases between the two ends. The CDR3 contains 16 residues. Germline loops: CDR1 LGHNA, CDR2 YNFKEQ. The CDR3 is CASSPGGASGANVLTF. The DNA of the CDR3 is TGTGCCAGCAGCCCTGGGGGGGCCTCTGGGGCCAACGTCCTGACTTTC.

CDR3 protein: CASSYTQARWDEQYF. The DNA for the CDR3 is TGTGCCAGCAGTTACACTCAGGCCCGTTGGGACGAGCAGTACTTC. The chain employs TRBV6-5 and TRBJ2-7; no clear D gene. The length of the CDR3 is 15 residues. Trimming took off 2 bases at V and 5 bases at J, with 16 bases between the two ends. Germline V gives CDR1 MNHEY, CDR2 SVGAGI.

V and J are TRBV12-3 or TRBV12-4 and TRBJ1-5; 7 nucleotides align to TRBD1. The J segment lost 9 bases and the V segment lost 3 bases, leaving 11 bases of the junction unmatched. This CDR3 is built from 15 residues. DNA of the CDR3: TGTGCCAGCAGTTTCGGGACAGCCGGTTTGGGGCCCCAGCATTTT. Amino acids: CASSFGTAGLGPQHF.

The chain couples TRBV6-6 to TRBJ2-3; D tentatively reads TRBD1 or TRBD2 (5 bases each). Per the germline V gene, CDR1 is MNHNY and CDR2 is SVGAGI (reference sequence). This CDR3 contains 14 residues. V was cut by 2 bases and J by 6 bases, with 12 bases left in between. The CDR3 DNA follows: TGTGCCAGCAGTTACGGGGGTCTCGTTGATACGCAGTATTTT. Translated, it gives CASSYGGLVDTQYF.

J is TRBJ2-1 and V is TRBV7-2; D possibly uses TRBD1 or TRBD2 (6 bases each). CDR1 is SGHTA and CDR2 is FQGNSA in the germline V gene. The CDR3 totals 14 residues. V was shortened by 3 bases and J by 7 bases, with 13 bases between the two germline ends. As DNA, the CDR3 is TGTGCCAGCAGCTTTACGGGGGCGGGGAATGAGCAGTTCTTC. This encodes CASSFTGAGNEQFF.

The sample holds a few counts of this clonotype. V is TRBV6-2 or TRBV6-3 and J is TRBJ2-7, with D perhaps matching TRBD2 (6 bases). Germline loops: CDR1 MNHEY, CDR2 SVGEGT. V was pared by 2 bases and J by 3 bases, with 11 bases between. The length of the CDR3 is 14 residues. The CDR3 region is CASSYGGFGYEQYF. The CDR3 coding sequence is TGTGCCAGCAGTTACGGGGGGTTCGGCTACGAGCAGTACTTC.

The CDR3 coding sequence is TGCAGTGCTAGAGAGACAGGGGGGTTATCTGGGGCCAACGTCCTGACTTTC. Encoded protein: CSARETGGLSGANVLTF. The chain has TRBV20-1 and TRBJ2-6; TRBD1 aligns across 9 bases. The junction had 4 bases not matched to a gene; V was cut back by 0 bases and J by 1 base. Germline V lookup: CDR1 DFQATT, CDR2 SNEGSKA (reference sequence). CDR3 length equals 17 residues.

The V gene is TRBV24-1, the J gene TRBJ2-3, with 7 bases fitting TRBD1. The CDR3 is 14 amino acids. Germline V gene lookup returns CDR1 KGHDR and CDR2 SFDVKD. V lost 5 bases, J lost 5 bases, and 6 bases stayed unmatched. The CDR3 region has the DNA TGTGCCACCAGTGTTACAGGGGTAAGAGATACGCAGTATTTT. Translation gives CATSVTGVRDTQYF.

The V call is TRBV9, the J call TRBJ2-3; tentatively, D is TRBD2 (6 bases). The CDR3 is made up of 16 amino acids. The V end was cut by 0 bases, the J end by 1 base, with 12 bases between. The germline V gene encodes CDR1 SGDLS and CDR2 YYNGEE. The CDR3 bases are TGTGCCAGCAGCGTAGACGCGGGGAGTCGCACAGATACGCAGTATTTT. Translated: CASSVDAGSRTDTQYF.